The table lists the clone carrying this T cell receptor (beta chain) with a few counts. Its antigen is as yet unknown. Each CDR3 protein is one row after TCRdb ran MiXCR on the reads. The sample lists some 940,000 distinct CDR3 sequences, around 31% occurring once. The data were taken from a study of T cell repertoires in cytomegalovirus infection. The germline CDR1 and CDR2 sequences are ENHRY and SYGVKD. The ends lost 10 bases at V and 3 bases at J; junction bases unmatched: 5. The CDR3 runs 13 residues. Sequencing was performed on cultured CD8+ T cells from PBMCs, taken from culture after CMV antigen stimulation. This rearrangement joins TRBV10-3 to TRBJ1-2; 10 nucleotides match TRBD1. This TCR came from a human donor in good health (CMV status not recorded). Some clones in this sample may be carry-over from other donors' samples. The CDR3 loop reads CASGQGDYYGYTF. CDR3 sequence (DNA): TGTGCCAGCGGACAGGGGGATTACTATGGCTACACCTTC.